This entry features one T cell receptor beta chain sequence. The data are from a study of shared clonotypes between healthy human individuals. Data came from immunoSEQ multiplex PCR; TCRdb stores just in-frame clones and leaves some out. The data show 1.4 million to 1.5 million clones, roughly 97% seen once. The V and J ends lost 0 bases and 0 bases respectively, with 15 bases between them. CDR3 length: 18 amino acids. The V gene's germline CDR1 is SGHRS and CDR2 YFSETQ. This sequence was found in a man aged 30-40 years in good health. The V call is TRBV5-1, the J call TRBJ2-2; D unresolved. The sample comprised naive CD4+ T cells sorted from blood. The subset here: CD45RA+ positively selected. CDR3 amino acids: CASSLGAAKTANTGELFF. The CDR3 DNA is TGCGCCAGCAGCTTGGGGGCAGCAAAGACCGCGAACACCGGGGAGCTGTTTTTT.